This T cell receptor (beta chain) came from a study of blood T cell repertoires in COVID-19. On the study more broadly: Samples came from the United States, Italy and Spain, spanning acute and convalescent COVID-19. From T cells, B-cell-depleted T cells, or PBMCs came the material, which was cDNA or gDNA.

Trimming removed 1 base from V and 4 bases from J; junction bases left unmatched: 6. This CDR3 region has 16 residues. Germline CDR1 and CDR2: SGHRS and YFSETQ. This clone appeared a single time. Assay used: immunoSEQ multiplex PCR; TCRdb lists only in-frame clones, some missing. Found here are 140,000 to 150,000 clones, 87% of them singletons; the top ten hold approximately 6.1%. The material sequenced was peripheral blood. The receptor was isolated from a man older than 75 with acute or convalescent COVID-19. The chain joins TRBV5-1 to TRBJ2-7, with 12 bases matching TRBD1. As DNA, the CDR3 is TGCGCCAGCAGCTTGACCGGGACAGGGGGCCGATACGAGCAGTACTTC. Amino acid sequence: CASSLTGTGGRYEQYF.